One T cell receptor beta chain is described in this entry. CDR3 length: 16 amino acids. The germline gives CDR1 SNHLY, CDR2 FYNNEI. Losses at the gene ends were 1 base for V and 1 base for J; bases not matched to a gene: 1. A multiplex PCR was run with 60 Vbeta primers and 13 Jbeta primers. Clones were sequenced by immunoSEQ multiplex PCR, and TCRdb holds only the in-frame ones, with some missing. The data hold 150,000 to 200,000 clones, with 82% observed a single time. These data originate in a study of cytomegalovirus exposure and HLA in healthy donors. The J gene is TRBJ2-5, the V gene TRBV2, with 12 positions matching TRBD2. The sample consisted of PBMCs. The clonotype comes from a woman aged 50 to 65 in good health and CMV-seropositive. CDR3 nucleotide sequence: TGTGCCAGCAGTGAAGGGACTAGCGGGGCCCAAGAGACCCAGTACTTC. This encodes CASSEGTSGAQETQYF.